This T cell receptor (beta chain) was captured by sequencing in a study of beta chain features in type 1 diabetes. Sorted populations all exceeded 95% purity. Trimming at V came to 5 bases and at J to 7 bases, leaving 6 bases not matched to a gene. The V gene's germline CDR1 is SGHVS and CDR2 FNYEAQ. This CDR3 is built from 14 residues. Reverse transcribing all isolated RNA meant expressed TCRB transcripts were sequenced. Clones were read by immunoSEQ multiplex PCR, and TCRdb kept only the in-frame ones, dropping some. The table records about 210,000 clones, 9.5% to 13% of them present only once. The sample taken for sequencing was central memory CD4+ T cells from blood. The J gene is TRBJ2-1, the V gene TRBV7-6; TRBD2 matches 9 bases. The clonotype originates from a man aged 18 to 29 in good health. CDR3 nucleotide sequence: TGTGCCAGCAGCCCGACTAGCGGTTTGAATGAGCAGTTCTTC. Translation: CASSPTSGLNEQFF.